This T cell receptor beta chain is from a study of response to subunit inactivated influenza vaccine. The V end lost 4 bases, the J end lost 4 bases, and 11 bases lay between the germline ends. CDR3 length equals 13 residues. Germline values: CDR1 SGHTA, CDR2 FQGNSA. Study-wide points: It was suggested by the authors that few new T cells are recruited by each seasonal influenza vaccination.

This clonotype was detected a few times. Its specificity is unknown. TCRdb fed the RT-PCR reads into MiXCR, producing one record per CDR3 protein. The sample carries 550,000 to 800,000 distinct CDR3 sequences, approximately 13% recorded once. The receptor was derived from a man aged 45-60 years who received an inactivated influenza vaccine. The J gene is TRBJ2-7, the V gene TRBV7-2; D may be TRBD1 (5 bases). Specimen: PBMCs from blood, collected 14 days before vaccination. CDR3 amino acids: CASSYNQGYEQYF. CDR3 coding DNA: TGTGCCAGCAGCTACAATCAGGGTTACGAGCAGTACTTC.